Here is one TCR beta chain with its context. Trimming pared 6 bases from V and 4 bases from J, leaving 18 bases between. The germline V gene has CDR1 SNHLY and CDR2 FYNNEI. The CDR3 runs 15 residues. This sample was taken from a study of T cell changes during pregnancy in multiple sclerosis. Assay used: immunoSEQ multiplex PCR; TCRdb lists only in-frame clones, some missing. The table lists 55,000 to 95,000 clones, around 90% of them singletons, with approximately 2% in the top ten. The rearrangement uses TRBV2 and TRBJ2-5; perhaps TRBD1 as D (6 bases). The origin of this receptor is a female donor in good health, enrolled as a control in a pregnancy study. The material was peripheral blood, obtained in the second trimester of pregnancy. CDR3 nucleotide sequence: TGTGCCAGCAGCCGACAGGTCTCAAGCGGAGAGACCCAGTACTTC. This translates into CASSRQVSSGETQYF.